This entry concerns a single T cell receptor (beta chain). Its antigen remains unidentified. The data were obtained in a study of T cells expressing NK-cell markers. On the study more broadly: Seven HCMV-seropositive donors and one seronegative donor made up the eight sequenced donors.

General study findings and limits: The leading position in the CD3+CD56-NKG2C+ fraction of several donors also went to these clonotypes. Nothing established the HCMV specificity of expanded NKG2C+ T cell clones.

Template switching by 5'RACE with UMIs generated the TCR beta cDNA. One entry per CDR3 protein, without DNA, is what TCRdb gives after re-calling the 5' RACE reads. The listing contains hundreds of thousands of distinct CDR3 sequences. The sequencing input was blood T cells: a sorted CD56 or NKG2C T cell subset, CD4+ or CD8+ T cells, or bulk PBMC T cells (not recorded which). This receptor was taken from a woman between 18 and 70 years old in good health.

The CDR3 reads CSARDYVTGYAFF. The V call is TRBV20-1, the J call TRBJ1-1; checking the TCRdb D call of TRBD1 is not possible without DNA. Germline V gives CDR1 DFQATT, CDR2 SNEGSKA (reference sequence). The CDR3 is 13 residues long.